These 27 T cell receptor beta chains were all obtained from the same sample, sequenced in a study of tumor-infiltrating lymphocytes in localized non-small cell lung cancer. The protocol was immunoSEQ multiplex PCR, while the TCRdb copy is restricted to in-frame clones and leaves out a portion. Seen here are about 8,000 clones, about 60% observed once, and the top ten hold 13%. Sequencing was done on a sample of uninvolved lung tissue not adjacent to the tumor. These receptors were obtained from a human donor with non-small cell lung cancer.

This clone is deemed medium-sized. The gene calls are TRBV13 and TRBJ2-5; 9 nucleotides line up with TRBD2. The CDR3 sequence is 16 residues long. Losses at the gene ends were 5 bases for V and 1 base for J; bases not matched to a gene: 8. The germline CDR1 and CDR2 sequences are PRHDT and FYEKMQ (reference sequence). CDR3: CASSGGSGGFQETQYF. The CDR3 DNA reads TGTGCCAGCAGCGGGGGAAGCGGGGGGTTCCAAGAGACCCAGTACTTC. Together with reference TRBV13 and TRBJ2-5, the CDR3 gives the full variable domain: AAGVIQSPRHLIKEKRETATLKCYPIPRHDTVYWYQQGPGQDPQFLISFYEKMQSDKGSIPDRFSAQQFSDYHSELNMSSLELGDSALYFCASSGGSGGFQETQYFGPGTRLLVL.

As regards this clone: A far larger clone is one nucleotide away, so this likely arose from a read error. The chain carries TRBV5-1 and TRBJ2-2; 9 bases align to TRBD1. Per the germline V gene, CDR1 is SGHRS and CDR2 is YFSETQ. The CDR3 is made up of 16 amino acids. V trimming: 0 bases; J trimming: 6 bases; junction bases outside the gene matches: 6. The CDR3 coding sequence is TGCGCCAGCAGCTTGGGGACAGGGGACATAGCCGGGGAGCTGTTTTTT. Its protein product is CASSLGTGDIAGELFF.

The CDR3 loop is CARRTNLANTEAFF. The CDR3 DNA is TGTGCCAGAAGGACCAACTTGGCGAACACTGAAGCTTTCTTT. The chain uses TRBV2 and TRBJ1-1; D is ambiguous. The germline CDR1 and CDR2 sequences are SNHLY and FYNNEI. The CDR3 runs to 14 residues. V lost 9 bases and J lost 1, with 15 bases in between.

In nucleotides, the CDR3 is TGTGCCAGCAGTCCCGGGTATAATTCACCCCTCCACTTT. Its protein product is CASSPGYNSPLHF. The chain recombines TRBV27 with TRBJ1-6; D remains unclear. The V and J ends lost 5 bases and 4 bases respectively, with 6 bases between them. CDR1 and CDR2 (germline): MNHEY, SMNVEV (reference sequence). The CDR3 is made up of 13 amino acids.

The chain employs TRBV27 and TRBJ2-3; weak D call: TRBD2 (6 bases). The V gene's germline CDR1 is MNHEY and CDR2 SMNVEV (reference sequence). V lost 3 bases and J 5 bases, leaving 12 bases between the germline ends. The CDR3 totals 14 residues. CDR3 sequence reads: CASSLGGRGDTQYF. The CDR3 nucleotides are TGTGCCAGCAGTTTGGGGGGACGGGGAGATACGCAGTATTTT.

The J gene is TRBJ1-3, the V gene TRBV28, with a tentative D call TRBD1 (5 bases). Trimming removed 8 bases from V and 0 bases from J, with 11 bases in between. This CDR3 has 14 amino acids. In germline, CDR1 is MDHEN, CDR2 SYDVKM. The CDR3 spells CASGQSYSGNTIYF. The CDR3 coding sequence is TGTGCCAGCGGACAATCTTACTCTGGAAACACCATATATTTT.

The V and J genes are TRBV25-1 and TRBJ1-5; no firm D call. Between the trimmed V and J ends, which lost 9 bases and 1 base, there was a span of 16 bases. Germline values: CDR1 MGHDK, CDR2 SYGVNS. This CDR3 has 15 amino acids. CDR3 sequence: CARGDLLGSNQPQHF. CDR3 DNA sequence: TGTGCCAGAGGAGACCTACTCGGGAGCAATCAGCCCCAGCATTTT. The full variable domain, rest sourced from reference TRBV25-1 and TRBJ1-5, is EADIYQTPRYLVIGTGKKITLECSQTMGHDKMYWYQQDPGMELHLIHYSYGVNSTEKGDLSSESTVSRIRTEHFPLTLESARPSHTSQYLCARGDLLGSNQPQHFGDGTRLSIL.

This clone was observed a few times. The rearrangement joins TRBV5-4 to TRBJ2-5; tentatively, D is TRBD1 or TRBD2 (5 bases each). Per the germline V gene, CDR1 is SGHNT and CDR2 is YYREEE (reference sequence). The CDR3 contains 15 residues. Trimming removed 3 bases from V and 2 bases from J, with 14 bases in between. The CDR3 loop is CASSYGPEGQETQYF. CDR3 nucleotides: TGTGCCAGCAGCTACGGACCCGAGGGGCAAGAGACCCAGTACTTC.

This clone was detected only a few times. The chain recombines TRBV6-5 with TRBJ2-6; D not certain. Trimming cost V 4 bases and J 2 bases, with 12 bases left between them. The CDR3 loop spans 16 amino acids. Germline CDR1 is MNHEY and CDR2 is SVGAGI. The CDR3 protein is CASSSFPAAGANVLTF. The CDR3 DNA follows: TGTGCCAGCAGTTCCTTCCCCGCCGCTGGGGCCAACGTCCTGACTTTC.

This chain links TRBV11-2 with TRBJ2-1; 7 nucleotides match TRBD2. The V and J ends lost 5 bases and 9 bases, in that order; junction bases with no gene match: 7. There are 13 residues in the CDR3. CDR1 SGHAT and CDR2 FQNNGV come from the germline V gene. The CDR3 reads CASSPTRGGEQFF. CDR3 DNA: TGTGCCAGCAGCCCTACTCGCGGGGGTGAGCAGTTCTTC.

The chain couples TRBV6-1 to TRBJ2-2; 10 nucleotides align to TRBD2. Per germline, CDR1 MNHNS and CDR2 SASEGT. The CDR3 is 17 amino acids. The V gene end was trimmed by 2 bases and the J gene end by 4 bases; junction bases not matched to a gene: 7. The CDR3 bases are TGTGCCAGCAGTGAACTTAGCGGGGGGCTGAGCACCGGGGAGCTGTTTTTT. This sequence encodes CASSELSGGLSTGELFF.

The J gene is TRBJ2-6, the V gene TRBV11-2; possible D gene TRBD2, 6 bases. CDR3 length equals 17 residues. Per the germline V gene, CDR1 is SGHAT and CDR2 is FQNNGV. V dropped 5 bases and J dropped 2 bases, with 16 bases sitting between them. The DNA of the CDR3 is TGTGCCAGCAGCCCCGGGAGCGGCGGGACTGGGGCCAACGTCCTGACTTTC. Its protein is CASSPGSGGTGANVLTF.

The J gene is TRBJ2-7, the V gene TRBV27; TRBD1 might be the D (5 bases). Trimming removed 0 bases at V and 3 bases at J, with 9 bases between. Germline values: CDR1 MNHEY, CDR2 SMNVEV (reference sequence). The CDR3 sequence is 14 residues long. The CDR3 bases are TGTGCCAGCAGTTTATCCGACAGTTACTACGAGCAGTACTTC. It codes for CASSLSDSYYEQYF.

In DNA, the CDR3 is TGTGCCAGCAGCCAGGGACAGGTGAACACAGATACGCAGTATTTT. Protein product: CASSQGQVNTDTQYF. V usage is TRBV11-2 and J usage is TRBJ2-3, with TRBD1 identical over 8 bases. The CDR3 contains 15 residues. J lost 2 bases, V lost 5 bases, and 6 bases had no gene match. Germline values: CDR1 SGHAT, CDR2 FQNNGV.

The chain links TRBV7-3 to TRBJ2-1; tentatively, D is TRBD1 (6 bases). The CDR3 loop spans 15 amino acids. The V gene lost 6 bases and the J gene lost 0 bases, with 12 bases spanning the gap. Germline V gene lookup returns CDR1 SGHTA and CDR2 FQGTGA. The CDR3 DNA reads TGTGCCAGCAGAGAGACAGGTACCTCCTACAATGAGCAGTTCTTC. Amino acid sequence: CASRETGTSYNEQFF.

The chain links TRBV4-2 to TRBJ2-7; D is perhaps TRBD1 (5 bases). V was pared by 4 bases and J by 1 base, with 8 bases between. The CDR3 extends over 13 amino acids. Germline CDR1 LGHNA, CDR2 YNFKEQ. The CDR3 here is CASSLQGSYEQYF. In DNA, the CDR3 is TGTGCCAGCAGCCTCCAGGGTTCCTACGAGCAGTACTTC.

CDR3 in DNA: TGTGCCAGCAGCGTAGCGAGAGTACCTCTTAGGGCCAACGTCCTGACTTTC. Translated: CASSVARVPLRANVLTF. V is TRBV9 and J is TRBJ2-6; D is unclear. CDR3 length equals 17 residues. V was shortened by 0 bases and J by 5 bases, with 15 bases between the two germline ends. Germline CDR1 is SGDLS and CDR2 is YYNGEE.

This sequence joins TRBV29-1 and TRBJ1-1; no clear D. Germline V gives CDR1 SQVTM, CDR2 ANQGSEA. Trimming took off 0 bases at V and 4 bases at J, with 9 bases between the two ends. The CDR3 runs to 13 residues. CDR3: CSVEEGAGTEAFF. As DNA, the CDR3 is TGCAGCGTTGAAGAGGGCGCCGGCACTGAAGCTTTCTTT. Full variable domain (missing parts from reference TRBV29-1 and TRBJ1-1): SAVISQKPSRDICQRGTSLTIQCQVDSQVTMMFWYRQQPGQSLTLIATANQGSEATYESGFVIDKFPISRPNLTFSTLTVSNMSPEDSSIYLCSVEEGAGTEAFFGQGTRLTVV.

The chain recombines TRBV5-6 with TRBJ1-2; TRBD1 is a possible D gene (5 bases). Trimming pared 0 bases from V and 8 bases from J, leaving 14 bases between. The germline CDR1 and CDR2 sequences are SGHDT and YYEEEE. The CDR3 is 14 residues long. The CDR3 region is CASSLEMGLGGYTF. Written as DNA, the CDR3 is TGTGCCAGCAGCTTGGAAATGGGGCTAGGGGGCTACACCTTC.

V gene TRBV25-1 combines with J gene TRBJ1-5; D is undetermined. The CDR3 has 13 residues. The V gene lost 2 bases and the J gene lost 3 bases, with 5 bases spanning the gap. The germline V gene encodes CDR1 MGHDK and CDR2 SYGVNS. The CDR3 sequence is CASSEGDNQPQHF. The DNA for the CDR3 is TGTGCCAGCAGTGAAGGTGACAATCAGCCCCAGCATTTT.

This clone was detected a few times. The chain couples TRBV6-5 to TRBJ2-2; D possibly uses TRBD1 or TRBD2 (5 bases each). CDR1 MNHEY and CDR2 SVGAGI come from the germline V gene. The CDR3 consists of 14 residues. Trimming stripped 6 bases from V and 1 base from J, with 9 bases between. In DNA, the CDR3 is TGTGCCAGCAGGAGGGGCCGGAACACCGGGGAGCTGTTTTTT. Translation: CASRRGRNTGELFF.

The chain couples TRBV6-6 to TRBJ1-1; the match to TRBD1 covers 8 bases. There are 15 residues in the CDR3. The germline V gene has CDR1 MNHNY and CDR2 SVGAGI (reference sequence). J was trimmed by 5 bases and V by 0 bases; bases with no gene match: 5. CDR3 in amino acids: CASSYSQGAGTEAFF. In nucleotides, the CDR3 is TGTGCCAGCAGTTACTCCCAGGGGGCAGGGACTGAAGCTTTCTTT.

Sample share makes this clone medium-sized (0.01 to 0.1%). V gene TRBV5-4 combines with J gene TRBJ2-2; 12 bases map to TRBD2. The trim removed 2 bases at V and 1 base at J, leaving 0 bases unmatched. Germline CDR1 reads SGHNT; CDR2 reads YYREEE (reference sequence). The CDR3 length is 16 residues. The CDR3 spells CASSLLAGGNTGELFF. The CDR3, as DNA: TGTGCCAGCAGCTTACTAGCGGGGGGGAACACCGGGGAGCTGTTTTTT.

The gene calls are TRBV19 and TRBJ2-2; 7 bases fit TRBD2. With V trimmed by 2 bases and J by 5 bases, 14 bases remained unmatched. This CDR3 spans 18 amino acids. Germline V gene lookup returns CDR1 LNHDA and CDR2 SQIVND (reference sequence). The DNA for the CDR3 is TGTGCCAGTAGTATATACCCTAGCGGTGGGGTTGGAACCGGGGAGCTGTTTTTT. Translation: CASSIYPSGGVGTGELFF.

The J gene is TRBJ1-1, the V gene TRBV5-1; D uncertain. This CDR3 spans 14 amino acids. Germline V gene data show CDR1 as SGHRS and CDR2 as YFSETQ. Trimming stripped 7 bases from V and 0 bases from J, with 13 bases between. The CDR3 protein is CASVESMVNTEAFF. Here the CDR3 DNA reads TGCGCCAGCGTAGAGTCGATGGTGAACACTGAAGCTTTCTTT.

This clone has just a few counts. V and J are TRBV19 and TRBJ2-3, with D tentatively TRBD2 (6 bases). Germline V gene sequence: CDR1 LNHDA, CDR2 SQIVND (reference sequence). CDR3 length: 14 residues. Trimming removed 3 bases from V and 5 bases from J, with 12 bases in between. The CDR3 region has the DNA TGTGCCAGTAGTATCGGAGGGGTCTTAGATACGCAGTATTTT. Encoded protein: CASSIGGVLDTQYF.

In its sample, this clone was seen a few times. CDR3 region: CSVDDNEQFF. CDR3 coding DNA: TGCAGCGTAGACGACAATGAGCAGTTCTTC. The chain couples TRBV29-1 to TRBJ2-1; D is ambiguous. This CDR3 contains 10 residues. CDR1 SQVTM and CDR2 ANQGSEA come from the germline V gene. V dropped 6 bases and J dropped 5 bases, with 5 bases sitting between them.